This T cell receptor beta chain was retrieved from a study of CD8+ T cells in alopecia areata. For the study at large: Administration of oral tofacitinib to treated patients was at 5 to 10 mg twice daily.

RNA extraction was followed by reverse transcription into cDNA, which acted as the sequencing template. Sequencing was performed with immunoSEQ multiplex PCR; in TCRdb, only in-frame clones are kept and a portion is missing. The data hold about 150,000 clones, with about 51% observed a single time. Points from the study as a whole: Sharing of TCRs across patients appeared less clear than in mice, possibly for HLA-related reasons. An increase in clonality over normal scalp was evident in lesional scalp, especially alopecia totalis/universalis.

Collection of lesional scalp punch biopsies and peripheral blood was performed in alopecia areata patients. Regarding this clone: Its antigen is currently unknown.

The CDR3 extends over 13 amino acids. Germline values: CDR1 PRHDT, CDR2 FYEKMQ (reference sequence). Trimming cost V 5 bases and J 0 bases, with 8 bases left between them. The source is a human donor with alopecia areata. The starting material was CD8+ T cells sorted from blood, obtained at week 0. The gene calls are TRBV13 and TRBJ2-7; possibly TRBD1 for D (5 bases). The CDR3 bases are TGTGCCAGCAGCACAGGAAGCTCCTACGAGCAGTACTTC. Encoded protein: CASSTGSSYEQYF.